This T cell receptor beta chain was observed in a study of blood T cell repertoires in COVID-19. On the study more broadly: The study drew acute and convalescent COVID-19 samples from the United States, Italy and Spain.

The V gene's germline CDR1 is SGDLS and CDR2 YYNGEE. The CDR3 consists of 14 residues. The ends were cut back, 0 bases at V and 6 bases at J, with 12 bases in the middle. As handled by the study authors: By means of reference gene primer amplification, nucleated cell counts were estimated. The method was immunoSEQ multiplex PCR; TCRdb's version includes in-frame clones alone and lacks a portion of them. That table gives V, J and clone size, and the DNA gave D and trimming. The sample holds hundreds of thousands of clones; roughly 90% are singletons and the top ten take roughly 3.2%. Each participant's cohort was designated according to participant-reported clinical history.

This chain connects TRBV9 to TRBJ1-1; a possible D gene is TRBD1 (5 bases). The TCR was taken from a woman aged 50 to 60 in a cohort exposed to, infected with or recovered from COVID-19 (not recorded which). Sequences were obtained from PBMCs or T cells enriched from blood (not recorded which). CDR3 DNA: TGTGCCAGCAGCGTAGAGATAGAAGGGGCTGAAGCTTTCTTT. Residues: CASSVEIEGAEAFF.